This passage covers 10 T cell receptor beta chains from one sample sequenced in a study of cytomegalovirus exposure and HLA in healthy donors. The study ran its PCR with 60 Vbeta and 13 Jbeta primers. TCRdb's table, derived via immunoSEQ multiplex PCR, lists solely in-frame clones and lacks some. This table has about 110,000 clones, 15% appearing once. The sequenced sample consisted of PBMCs. The receptors here all came from a woman younger than 35 in good health and CMV-seronegative.

The chain combines TRBV15 with TRBJ2-5; TRBD1 matches 7 bases. Unmatched junction bases numbered 12, after V lost 0 bases and J lost 5 bases. Germline CDR1 LNHNV, CDR2 YYDKDF (reference sequence). The CDR3 is 17 amino acids. CDR3 protein: CATSRDFDRVGLETQYF. In DNA, the CDR3 is TGTGCCACCAGCAGAGACTTCGACAGGGTTGGCCTGGAGACCCAGTACTTC.

The rearrangement uses TRBV5-6 and TRBJ2-7; TRBD2 matches at 7 bases. Losses at the gene ends were 5 bases for V and 5 bases for J; bases not matched to a gene: 4. The germline CDR1 and CDR2 sequences are SGHDT and YYEEEE. This CDR3 has 12 residues. In nucleotides, the CDR3 is TGTGCCAGCAGATACGGGACTAACGAGCAGTACTTC. It encodes CASRYGTNEQYF.

This clone has just a few counts. The chain combines TRBV4-2 with TRBJ2-3; TRBD2 matches 8 bases. V dropped 0 bases and J dropped 5; count of bases not matched to a gene: 13. CDR1 and CDR2 (germline): LGHNA, YNFKEQ. CDR3 length: 18 amino acids. This CDR3 is CASSQDFSEKRELDTQYF. The CDR3 bases are TGTGCCAGCAGCCAAGATTTCTCTGAAAAGCGGGAGTTAGATACGCAGTATTTT.

This chain joins TRBV19 and TRBJ2-7; 7 bases fit TRBD1. The CDR3 spans 14 residues. The junction had 6 bases not matched to a gene; V was cut back by 4 bases and J by 3 bases. Germline V gene data show CDR1 as LNHDA and CDR2 as SQIVND (reference sequence). The CDR3 bases are TGTGCCAGTAGTACGACAGGGACCGGCTACGAGCAGTACTTC. Its translation: CASSTTGTGYEQYF.

The DNA for the CDR3 is TGTGCCTGGAGTAGGGGGACTGAAGCTTTCTTT. Its translation: CAWSRGTEAFF. The chain combines TRBV30 with TRBJ1-1; TRBD1 is a possible D gene (6 bases). The CDR3 has 11 residues. With 2 bases removed from V and 5 bases from J, the gap between germline ends came to 6 bases. From germline, CDR1 is GTSNPN and CDR2 SVGIG (reference sequence).

This clone showed up just a few times. The V and J genes are TRBV15 and TRBJ1-1, with D perhaps TRBD1 (5 bases). CDR3 length: 14 residues. V was shortened by 0 bases and J by 9 bases, with 14 bases between the two germline ends. The germline gives CDR1 LNHNV, CDR2 YYDKDF (reference sequence). In nucleotides, the CDR3 is TGTGCCACCAGCAGAGATGTCCAGGGATCCAAAGCTTTCTTT. The encoded protein is CATSRDVQGSKAFF.

This clone was seen only a few times. The chain combines TRBV6-4 with TRBJ2-5; 8 bases align to TRBD1. Losses at the gene ends were 4 bases for V and 5 bases for J; bases not matched to a gene: 9. The CDR3 is 15 amino acids. Germline V gene data show CDR1 as MRHNA and CDR2 as SNTAGT. The CDR3 loop is CASSAGGQEGETQYF. CDR3 DNA sequence: TGTGCCAGCAGTGCAGGGGGCCAGGAGGGGGAGACCCAGTACTTC.

V is TRBV27 and J is TRBJ1-2; D gene uncertain. CDR1 and CDR2 (germline): MNHEY, SMNVEV (reference sequence). The CDR3 covers 14 residues. Trimming pared 5 bases from V and 5 bases from J, leaving 15 bases between. The CDR3 DNA reads TGTGCCAGCAGTATTGCGGTTGGGTTATATGGCTACACCTTC. Its translation: CASSIAVGLYGYTF.

This clone has only a few counts. This chain links TRBV27 with TRBJ2-1; TRBD2 matches 10 bases. The trim removed 4 bases at V and 4 bases at J, leaving 4 bases unmatched. CDR3 length equals 15 residues. CDR1 is MNHEY and CDR2 is SMNVEV in the germline V gene (reference sequence). The CDR3 sequence: CASSSSGGVYNEQFF. The CDR3 DNA reads TGTGCCAGCAGTTCAAGCGGGGGGGTTTACAATGAGCAGTTCTTC.

The chain recombines TRBV5-5 with TRBJ2-1, with a possible D match to TRBD1 (5 bases). The V end lost 3 bases, the J end lost 0 bases, and 10 bases lay between the germline ends. Per the germline V gene, CDR1 is SGHKS and CDR2 is YYEKEE (reference sequence). This CDR3 is built from 15 residues. CDR3 nucleotide sequence: TGTGCCAGCAGCTCCCGACAGCCCTCCTACAATGAGCAGTTCTTC. This encodes CASSSRQPSYNEQFF. The full variable domain, its missing parts supplied by reference TRBV5-5 and TRBJ2-1, is DAGVTQSPTHLIKTRGQQVTLRCSPISGHKSVSWYQQVLGQGPQFIFQYYEKEERGRGNFPDRFSARQFPNYSSELNVNALLLGDSALYLCASSSRQPSYNEQFFGPGTRLTVL.